A single sample is the source of the 12 T cell receptor beta chains below, sequenced in a study of blood T cell repertoires in COVID-19. Sequenced by immunoSEQ multiplex PCR; TCRdb stores in-frame clones only, minus some. The sample shows 95,000 to 150,000 clones, about four fifths of them seen only once. Sequencing was performed on peripheral blood. These receptors originate from a man in his sixties or seventies with acute or convalescent COVID-19.

This sequence joins TRBV7-9 and TRBJ2-7; tentatively, D is TRBD1 (5 bases). V lost 5 bases and J lost 5, with 13 bases in between. This CDR3 region has 13 residues. Per the germline V gene, CDR1 is SEHNR and CDR2 is FQNEAQ (reference sequence). As DNA, the CDR3 is TGTGCCAGCAGCCCGCAGGGCTTGGACGAGCAGTACTTC. Its protein is CASSPQGLDEQYF.

This chain connects TRBV6-1 to TRBJ1-4; 9 nucleotides line up with TRBD1. The CDR3 has 15 residues. Trimming removed 0 bases from V and 5 bases from J; junction bases left unmatched: 1. Germline V gene sequence: CDR1 MNHNS, CDR2 SASEGT. CDR3 in amino acids: CASSEAGTGNEKLFF. CDR3 in DNA: TGTGCCAGCAGTGAAGCGGGGACAGGGAATGAAAAACTGTTTTTT.

The chain combines TRBV5-6 with TRBJ1-4; D remains unclear. The CDR3 consists of 12 residues. Germline lookup yields CDR1 SGHDT and CDR2 YYEEEE. Trimming took 1 base from V and 13 from J, leaving 11 bases between them. The CDR3 nucleotides are TGTGCCAGCAGCTTGCAGGTACGGGGACTGTTTTTT. Amino acids: CASSLQVRGLFF.

The chain links TRBV3-1 (or the pseudogene TRBV3-2) to TRBJ1-4, with 10 bases matching TRBD1. Germline assignment: CDR1 LGHDT and CDR2 YNNKEL (reference sequence). CDR3 length: 15 residues. V was pared by 4 bases and J by 7 bases, with 6 bases of the junction left unmatched. The CDR3 bases are TGTGCCAGCAGCCGGGGTGGGACAGGGGTTGAAAAACTGTTTTTT. Amino acids: CASSRGGTGVEKLFF.

This clone was picked up one time. The chain is built from TRBV11-2 and TRBJ2-1, with a weak D call TRBD2 (5 bases). The CDR3 contains 13 residues. Germline CDR1 is SGHAT and CDR2 is FQNNGV. V shed 5 bases and J shed 9 bases, with 14 bases lying between them. The CDR3: CASSPRPGSEQFF. DNA for the CDR3: TGTGCCAGCAGCCCTAGGCCGGGGTCTGAGCAGTTCTTC.

The chain couples TRBV18 to TRBJ1-1; 11 bases fit TRBD1. The CDR3 covers 15 residues. Trimming at V came to 8 bases and at J to 7 bases, leaving 12 bases not matched to a gene. The V gene's germline CDR1 is KGHSH and CDR2 LQKENI. CDR3: CASARDRGISLEAFF. The CDR3 DNA reads TGTGCCAGCGCCCGGGACAGGGGGATTTCTCTTGAAGCTTTCTTT.

The J gene is TRBJ2-3, the V gene TRBV7-2, with 8 positions matching TRBD2. Germline-derived CDR1 and CDR2 are SGHTA and FQGNSA. Trimming at V came to 5 bases and at J to 2 bases, leaving 6 bases not matched to a gene. CDR3 length: 15 amino acids. The CDR3 DNA reads TGTGCCAGCAGCCTCGGGGGGGGATACACAGATACGCAGTATTTT. Its protein product is CASSLGGGYTDTQYF.

This clone was seen once. The CDR3: CASSPNRAYGYTF. The CDR3 nucleotides read TGTGCCAGCAGCCCAAACAGGGCCTATGGCTACACCTTC. The rearrangement uses TRBV14 and TRBJ1-2, with TRBD1 as a possible D gene (6 bases). CDR1 is SGHDN, CDR2 FVKESK, per germline. V lost 4 bases and J lost 4, with 10 bases in between. This CDR3 has 13 amino acids.

The rearrangement joins TRBV5-8 to TRBJ2-1; 12 positions match TRBD2. Germline V gene lookup returns CDR1 SGHTS and CDR2 YDEGEE. The CDR3 consists of 14 residues. Losses at the gene ends were 1 base for V and 7 bases for J; bases not matched to a gene: 0. The DNA for the CDR3 is TGTGCCAGCAGCTTGACTAGCGGGGGGAATGAGCAGTTCTTC. Its protein is CASSLTSGGNEQFF. The variable domain in full, with the rest retrieved from reference TRBV5-8 and TRBJ2-1, is EAGVTQSPTHLIKTRGQQATLRCSPISGHTSVYWYQQALGLGLQFLLWYDEGEERNRGNFPPRFSGRQFPNYSSELNVNALELEDSALYLCASSLTSGGNEQFFGPGTRLTVL.

The chain carries TRBV5-1 and TRBJ1-2, with TRBD1 matching 7 bases. The CDR3 is 15 amino acids. Losses at the gene ends were 0 bases for V and 6 bases for J; bases not matched to a gene: 8. CDR1 is SGHRS, CDR2 YFSETQ, per germline. The CDR3 loop reads CASSLGGQVVDGYTF. The CDR3 coding sequence is TGCGCCAGCAGCTTGGGAGGACAGGTCGTGGATGGCTACACCTTC.

V usage is TRBV5-1 and J usage is TRBJ1-1, with D possibly being TRBD1 (6 bases). Germline lookup yields CDR1 SGHRS and CDR2 YFSETQ. This CDR3 is 15 amino acids long. The V end lost 0 bases, the J end lost 5 bases, and 14 bases lay between the germline ends. The CDR3 DNA reads TGCGCCAGCAGCTTGGGGCCAGGGGTGGAAACTGAAGCTTTCTTT. Protein product: CASSLGPGVETEAFF.

The rearrangement joins TRBV9 to TRBJ2-1, with 7 bases fitting TRBD2. With 3 bases clipped from V and 5 bases from J, the junction kept 11 bases outside the gene matches. This CDR3 has 16 residues. From germline, CDR1 is SGDLS and CDR2 YYNGEE. The CDR3 DNA sequence: TGTGCCAGCAGCGCCCTGCGGGGGACCTTGAACAATGAGCAGTTCTTC. Translating gives CASSALRGTLNNEQFF. Looking up the rest from reference TRBV9 and TRBJ2-1 gives the full variable domain: DSGVTQTPKHLITATGQRVTLRCSPRSGDLSVYWYQQSLDQGLQFLIQYYNGEERAKGNILERFSAQQFPDLHSELNLSSLELGDSALYFCASSALRGTLNNEQFFGPGTRLTVL.